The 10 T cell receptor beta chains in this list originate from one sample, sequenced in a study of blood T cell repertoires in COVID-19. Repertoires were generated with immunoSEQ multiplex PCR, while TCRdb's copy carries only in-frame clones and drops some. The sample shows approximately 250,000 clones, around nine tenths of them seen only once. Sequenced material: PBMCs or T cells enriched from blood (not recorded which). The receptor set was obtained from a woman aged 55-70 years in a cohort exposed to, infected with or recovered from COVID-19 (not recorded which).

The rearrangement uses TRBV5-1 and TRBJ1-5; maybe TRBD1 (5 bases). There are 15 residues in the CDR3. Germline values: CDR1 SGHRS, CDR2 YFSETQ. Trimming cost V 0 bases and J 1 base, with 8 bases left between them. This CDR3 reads CASSLDGGSNQPQHF. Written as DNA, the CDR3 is TGCGCCAGCAGCTTGGATGGGGGGAGCAATCAGCCCCAGCATTTT.

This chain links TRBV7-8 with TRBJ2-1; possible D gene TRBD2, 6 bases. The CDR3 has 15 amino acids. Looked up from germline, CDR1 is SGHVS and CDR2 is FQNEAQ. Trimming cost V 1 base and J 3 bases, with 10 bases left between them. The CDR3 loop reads CASSLGLDIYNEQFF. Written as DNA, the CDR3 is TGTGCCAGCAGCTTAGGACTAGATATCTACAATGAGCAGTTCTTC.

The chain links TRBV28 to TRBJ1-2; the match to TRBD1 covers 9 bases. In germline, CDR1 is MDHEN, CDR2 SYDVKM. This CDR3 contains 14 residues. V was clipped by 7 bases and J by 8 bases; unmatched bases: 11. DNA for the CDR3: TGTGCCAGCAAACCGGGACAGGGCCCTCGCGGCTACACCTTC. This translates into CASKPGQGPRGYTF.

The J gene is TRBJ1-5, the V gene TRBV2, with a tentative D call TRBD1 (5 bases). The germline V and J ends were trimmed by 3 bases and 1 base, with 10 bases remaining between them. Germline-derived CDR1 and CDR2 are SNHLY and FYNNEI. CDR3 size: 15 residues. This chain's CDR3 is CASSETDGSNQPQHF. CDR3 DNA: TGTGCCAGCAGTGAGACAGACGGCAGCAATCAGCCCCAGCATTTT.

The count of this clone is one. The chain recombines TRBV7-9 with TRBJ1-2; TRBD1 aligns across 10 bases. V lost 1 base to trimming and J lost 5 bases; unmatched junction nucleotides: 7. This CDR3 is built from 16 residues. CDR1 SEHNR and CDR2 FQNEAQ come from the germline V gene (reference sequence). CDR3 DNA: TGTGCCAGCAGCTTAGGGGGGACAGGGGTAGAATATGGCTACACCTTC. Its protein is CASSLGGTGVEYGYTF.

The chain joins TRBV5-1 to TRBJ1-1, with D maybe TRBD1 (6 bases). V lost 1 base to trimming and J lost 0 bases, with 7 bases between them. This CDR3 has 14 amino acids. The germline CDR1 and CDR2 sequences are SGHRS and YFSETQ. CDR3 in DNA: TGCGCCAGCAGCTTGTGGGACATGAACACTGAAGCTTTCTTT. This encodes CASSLWDMNTEAFF.

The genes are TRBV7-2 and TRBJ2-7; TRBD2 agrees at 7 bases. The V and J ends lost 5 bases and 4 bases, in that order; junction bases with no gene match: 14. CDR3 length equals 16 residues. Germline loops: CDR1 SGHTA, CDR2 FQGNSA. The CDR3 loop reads CASSLGTMPPNYEQYF. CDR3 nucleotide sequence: TGTGCCAGCAGCCTCGGGACTATGCCTCCAAATTACGAGCAGTACTTC.

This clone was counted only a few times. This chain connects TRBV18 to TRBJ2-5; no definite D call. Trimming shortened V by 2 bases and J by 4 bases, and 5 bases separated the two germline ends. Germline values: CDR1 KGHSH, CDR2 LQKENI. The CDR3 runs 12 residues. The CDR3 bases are TGTGCCAGCTCACCAGTCAGAGAGACCCAGTACTTC. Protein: CASSPVRETQYF. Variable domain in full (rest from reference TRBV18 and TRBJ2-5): NAGVMQNPRHLVRRRGQEARLRCSPMKGHSHVYWYRQLPEEGLKFMVYLQKENIIDESGMPKERFSAEFPKEGPSILRIQQVVRGDSAAYFCASSPVRETQYFGPGTRLLVL.

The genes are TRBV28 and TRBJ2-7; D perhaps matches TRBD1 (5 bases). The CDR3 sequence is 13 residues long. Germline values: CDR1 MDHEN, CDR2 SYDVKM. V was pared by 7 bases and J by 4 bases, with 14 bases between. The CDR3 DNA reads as TGTGCCAGCACCCTAGTAGCAGGGTACGAGCAGTACTTC. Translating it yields CASTLVAGYEQYF.

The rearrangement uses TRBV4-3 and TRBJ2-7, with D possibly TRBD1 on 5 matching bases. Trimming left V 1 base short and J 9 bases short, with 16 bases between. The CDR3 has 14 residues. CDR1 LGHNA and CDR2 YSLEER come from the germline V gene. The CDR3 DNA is TGCGCCAGCAGCCAAGTCAGGGCGGAGAAGAGGCAGTACTTC. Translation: CASSQVRAEKRQYF.